These 17 T cell receptor beta chains were sequenced from one sample in a study of blood T cell repertoires in COVID-19. Profiled with immunoSEQ multiplex PCR; TCRdb holds only in-frame clones, not every one. The data show around 97,000 clones, with roughly nine tenths seen just once and approximately 17% held by the top ten. Material for sequencing was peripheral blood. All receptors derive from a woman older than 75 in a cohort sampled during active COVID-19.

A single count supports this clone. The V gene is TRBV6-6, the J gene TRBJ2-7, with D possibly TRBD2 on 6 matching bases. Trimming removed 2 bases from V and 3 bases from J, with 17 bases in between. This CDR3 contains 16 residues. CDR1 is MNHNY, CDR2 SVGAGI, per germline (reference sequence). The CDR3 loop is CASSYAYAGQIYEQYF. In nucleotides, the CDR3 is TGTGCCAGCAGTTACGCGTATGCGGGGCAAATCTACGAGCAGTACTTC.

This CDR3 reads CAWSGTTGGYNEQFF. Written as DNA, the CDR3 is TGTGCCTGGAGTGGAACTACAGGGGGCTACAATGAGCAGTTCTTC. The chain carries TRBV30 and TRBJ2-1; 8 nucleotides match TRBD1. The germline V gene has CDR1 GTSNPN and CDR2 SVGIG (reference sequence). The junction had 5 bases not matched to a gene; V was cut back by 1 base and J by 3 bases. CDR3 length: 15 residues.

This chain joins TRBV24-1 and TRBJ2-1, with D tentatively TRBD1 (5 bases). V was cut by 4 bases and J by 5 bases, with 8 bases left in between. CDR3 size: 13 residues. Germline CDR1 is KGHDR and CDR2 is SFDVKD. In DNA, the CDR3 is TGTGCCACCAGTGACAGGGAAAACAATGAGCAGTTCTTC. This sequence encodes CATSDRENNEQFF.

The genes are TRBV10-3 and TRBJ2-2, with D perhaps matching TRBD2 (6 bases). Trimming stripped 4 bases from V and 4 bases from J, with 13 bases between. Germline V gene lookup returns CDR1 ENHRY and CDR2 SYGVKD. This CDR3 is 15 amino acids long. CDR3 DNA sequence: TGTGCCATCAGTGGGGGGACTGAGGGCACCGGGGAGCTGTTTTTT. Translated, it gives CAISGGTEGTGELFF.

A word on this clone: The germline gene is not matched at one end of the junction; a read error may be the cause. The chain couples TRBV7-2 to TRBJ2-5, with D perhaps matching TRBD2 (7 bases). Germline CDR1 SGHTA, CDR2 FQGNSA. This CDR3 spans 15 amino acids. CDR3 region: CVSSSRGPSQETQYF. CDR3 in DNA: TGTGTCAGCAGCTCGCGGGGGCCCAGTCAAGAGACCCAGTACTTC.

The genes are TRBV3-1 (or the pseudogene TRBV3-2) and TRBJ1-2; D is perhaps TRBD1 (6 bases). Germline lookup yields CDR1 LGHDT and CDR2 YNNKEL (reference sequence). CDR3 length equals 14 residues. Trimming removed 2 bases at V and 5 bases at J, with 12 bases between. CDR3 in amino acids: CASSQQLTGYGYTF. As DNA, the CDR3 is TGTGCCAGCAGCCAACAGCTAACAGGGTATGGCTACACCTTC.

V gene TRBV5-8 combines with J gene TRBJ2-7; D call uncertain. CDR1 and CDR2 (germline): SGHTS, YDEGEE. CDR3 length equals 15 residues. Trimming took off 4 bases at V and 5 bases at J, with 19 bases between the two ends. The CDR3 DNA sequence: TGTGCCAGCAGCCGATTGCTCGAACAGTCCCACGAGCAGTACTTC. Protein: CASSRLLEQSHEQYF.

The table lists this clone with a few counts. J is TRBJ1-5 and V is TRBV6-6; 8 nucleotides line up with TRBD1. Germline V gene lookup returns CDR1 MNHNY and CDR2 SVGAGI (reference sequence). Trimming cost V 4 bases and J 4 bases; bases outside gene matches: 9. The CDR3 is 16 amino acids. The CDR3 spells CASSFTSGTGNQPQHF. The CDR3 coding sequence is TGTGCCAGCAGTTTTACCTCCGGGACAGGTAATCAGCCCCAGCATTTT.

The rearrangement joins TRBV4-1 to TRBJ2-1, with 8 positions matching TRBD1. The V gene's germline CDR1 is MGHRA and CDR2 YSYEKL. The junction had 2 bases not matched to a gene; V was cut back by 4 bases and J by 3 bases. This CDR3 is 14 amino acids long. The DNA for the CDR3 is TGCGCCAGCAGCCCAGGACAGGGCTACAATGAGCAGTTCTTC. Amino acid sequence: CASSPGQGYNEQFF.

This rearrangement joins TRBV7-6 to TRBJ2-7, with 7 bases identical to TRBD1. Trimming removed 6 bases from V and 4 bases from J; junction bases left unmatched: 12. The CDR3 contains 15 residues. Germline values: CDR1 SGHVS, CDR2 FNYEAQ. The CDR3 DNA reads TGTGCCAGCAGAACAGAGACAGGGCGGTCTTACGAGCAGTACTTC. It encodes CASRTETGRSYEQYF.

This chain joins TRBV3-1 (or the pseudogene TRBV3-2) and TRBJ2-5; 12 bases agree with TRBD2. The trim removed 4 bases at V and 5 bases at J, leaving 8 bases unmatched. The CDR3 runs 16 residues. Germline V gene sequence: CDR1 LGHDT, CDR2 YNNKEL (reference sequence). The CDR3 is CASSRTSGANRETQYF. The CDR3, as DNA: TGTGCCAGCAGCCGGACTAGCGGGGCGAACCGGGAGACCCAGTACTTC.

This chain links TRBV5-1 with TRBJ1-1, with D maybe TRBD1 (5 bases). This CDR3 spans 14 amino acids. With 6 bases removed from V and 2 bases from J, the gap between germline ends came to 14 bases. Germline CDR1 SGHRS, CDR2 YFSETQ. In DNA, the CDR3 is TGCGCCAGCAAAACAACCGGGGGAAACACTGAAGCTTTCTTT. Protein product: CASKTTGGNTEAFF.

V and J are TRBV6-6 and TRBJ2-3, with TRBD1 matching 7 bases. V was pared by 5 bases and J by 1 base, with 9 bases of the junction left unmatched. Germline lookup yields CDR1 MNHNY and CDR2 SVGAGI (reference sequence). The CDR3 covers 16 residues. The CDR3: CASSPPRDSRTDTQYF. The CDR3 nucleotides read TGTGCCAGCAGTCCCCCGAGGGACAGCCGCACAGATACGCAGTATTTT.

This clone was found a few times. This rearrangement joins TRBV6-6 to TRBJ1-2; D is possibly TRBD1 (5 bases). The V end lost 6 bases, the J end lost 0 bases, and 8 bases lay between the germline ends. The CDR3 covers 13 residues. Germline CDR1 reads MNHNY; CDR2 reads SVGAGI (reference sequence). The CDR3 here is CASSDRANYGYTF. In nucleotides, the CDR3 is TGTGCCAGCAGCGACAGAGCTAACTATGGCTACACCTTC.

The V call is TRBV9, the J call TRBJ1-6; no definite D call. V lost 2 bases to trimming and J lost 10 bases, with 13 bases between them. The CDR3 sequence is 14 residues long. CDR1 and CDR2 (germline): SGDLS, YYNGEE. CDR3 bases: TGTGCCAGCAGCGTCGGCCCCGGCGGCTCACCCCTCCACTTT. As protein: CASSVGPGGSPLHF.

The chain joins TRBV6-1 to TRBJ2-1; 11 nucleotides agree with TRBD2. This CDR3 spans 16 amino acids. Germline V gene sequence: CDR1 MNHNS, CDR2 SASEGT. Germline trimming cut 2 bases from V and 6 bases from J; bases unmatched to any gene: 6. The CDR3: CASSESLAGGFNEQFF. CDR3 DNA sequence: TGTGCCAGCAGTGAAAGTCTAGCGGGGGGATTCAATGAGCAGTTCTTC.

The chain recombines TRBV7-3 with TRBJ1-1; no definite D call. V lost 2 bases and J lost 5, with 9 bases in between. This CDR3 is built from 13 residues. CDR1 is SGHTA, CDR2 FQGTGA, per germline. CDR3 coding DNA: TGTGCCAGCAGCTTATTAGGAGGGACTGAAGCTTTCTTT. The encoded protein is CASSLLGGTEAFF.